What follows are 25 T cell receptor beta chains derived from one specimen sequenced in a study of CD8+CD57+ T cells in acquired aplastic anemia. Using genomic DNA as the template, TCR beta VDJ and CDR3 profiling was carried out. TCRdb called the reads again in MiXCR, with one record for every CDR3 protein. The data show some 410,000 distinct CDR3 sequences, with 65% to 75% seen just once and 3% to 5% held by the top ten. The specimen was sorted CD4+, CD8+, or CD8+CD57+ T cells (not recorded which) from PBMCs. The receptors shown here come from a human donor in good health, serving as a control.

CDR3 amino acids: CASSSSGTGAGKLFF. The CDR3 bases are TGTGCCAGCAGTAGCTCAGGGACTGGTGCCGGAAAGCTGTTTTTT. The chain uses TRBV25-1 and TRBJ2-2; possible D gene TRBD2, 6 bases. This CDR3 has 15 amino acids. The ends were cut back, 5 bases at V and 12 bases at J, with 22 bases in the middle. From germline, CDR1 is MGHDK and CDR2 SYGVNS.

Concerning this clonotype itself: The germline gene is not matched at one end of the junction; a read error may be the cause. The rearrangement joins TRBV5-1 to TRBJ2-2; no reliable D call. This CDR3 is built from 14 residues. Germline lookup yields CDR1 SGHRS and CDR2 YFSETQ. DNA of the CDR3: TGTGCCAGCAGCCCCCCAGGCAACACCGCGGAGCTGTTTTTT. This sequence encodes CASSPPGNTAELFF.

J is TRBJ2-3 and V is TRBV7-2, with D possibly TRBD2 on 5 matching bases. Germline V CDR1 and CDR2: SGHTA, FQGNSA. V was pared by 7 bases and J by 15 bases, with 29 bases between. CDR3 length: 15 amino acids. The CDR3, as DNA: TGTGCCAGCACCTCAAGCGGAACCAGCACAGATACGTTCTATTTT. Residues: CASTSSGTSTDTFYF.

For this clonotype: The junction departs from germline at one end; a sequencing error may be responsible. The chain employs TRBV7-2 and TRBJ2-7, with D possibly being TRBD2 (6 bases). The germline CDR1 and CDR2 sequences are SGHTA and FQGNSA. The CDR3 is made up of 15 amino acids. As DNA, the CDR3 is TGTGCCAGCAGCCAAGGAGAGACTAGTAGGTACGAGCAGTGCTTC. This encodes CASSQGETSRYEQCF.

This clonotype was seen a few times. One end of the junction varies from germline; a read error may be responsible. The chain carries TRBV11-2 and TRBJ1-6; a possible D gene is TRBD1 (6 bases). Germline CDR1 reads SGHAT; CDR2 reads FQNNGV. The CDR3 is 16 residues long. The chain's CDR3 is CAGSLQGVLNNPPLHF. The CDR3 DNA reads TGTGCCGGCAGCTTACAGGGTGTCTTAAACAATCCACCCCTCCACTTT. Based on the CDR3 plus reference TRBV11-2 and TRBJ1-6, the full variable domain is EAGVAQSPRYKIIEKRQSVAFWCNPISGHATLYWYQQILGQGPKLLIQFQNNGVVDDSQLPKDRFSAERLKGVDSTLKIQPAKLEDSAVYLCAGSLQGVLNNPPLHFGNGTRLTVT.

Concerning this clonotype itself: A read error may explain this, as a much larger clone is one base away. The chain recombines TRBV12-3 or TRBV12-4 with TRBJ1-4, with 10 bases fitting TRBD1. CDR3 length equals 16 residues. CDR3 sequence reads: CASSQDLRTGGEKLFF. CDR3 sequence (DNA): TGCGCCAGCAGCCAAGATCTGAGGACAGGGGGAGAAAAACTGTTTTTT.

This chain uses TRBV30 with TRBJ2-3; 14 nucleotides match TRBD2. Trimming removed 4 bases from V and 6 bases from J; junction bases left unmatched: 9. The CDR3 totals 16 residues. The germline V gene has CDR1 GTSNPN and CDR2 SVGIG (reference sequence). CDR3 bases: TGTGCCTGGACCCTGACTAGCGGGGGGGCCTGGGATACGCAGTATTTT. This codes for CAWTLTSGGAWDTQYF.

Concerning this clonotype: This clone may be a read error of a much larger clone one base away. The chain is built from TRBV9 and TRBJ1-3, with 9 bases matching TRBD1. V dropped 4 bases and J dropped 3; count of bases not matched to a gene: 5. The CDR3 is made up of 15 amino acids. Looked up from germline, CDR1 is SGDLS and CDR2 is YYNGEE. CDR3 sequence (DNA): TGTGCCAGCAGCTCGGGACAGGGCTGTGGAAACACCATATATTTT. Translating gives CASSSGQGCGNTIYF.

The chain uses TRBV5-1 and TRBJ1-2, with unresolved D. Looked up from germline, CDR1 is SGHRS and CDR2 is YFSETQ. Trimming took off 4 bases at V and 8 bases at J, with 15 bases between the two ends. This CDR3 comprises 13 residues. CDR3 nucleotides: TGCGCCAGCAGCCACGTTTTCGTCACCGGCTACACCTTC. It codes for CASSHVFVTGYTF.

The J gene is TRBJ2-3, the V gene TRBV9; D uncertain. The J call is uncertain, as TRBJ1-5 better fits the DNA end. Looked up from germline, CDR1 is SGDLS and CDR2 is YYNGEE. There are 14 residues in the CDR3. CDR3 sequence (DNA): TGTGCCAGCAGCCAAGCCCTTGTGGCGTACAATCAGCATTTT. Residues: CASSQALVAYNQHF.

This clonotype was recorded once. CDR3 DNA sequence: TGTGCCAGCAGAGAGGACAGGGTTTGGGACCAAGAGACCCAGTACTTC. Protein sequence: CASREDRVWDQETQYF. The chain has TRBV10-3 and TRBJ2-5, with 8 bases that match TRBD1. The CDR3 contains 16 residues. CDR1 ENHRY and CDR2 SYGVKD come from the germline V gene. Losses at the gene ends were 10 bases for V and 0 bases for J; bases not matched to a gene: 13.

The chain is built from TRBV7-9 and TRBJ1-6, with D possibly TRBD1 on 5 matching bases. The germline CDR1 and CDR2 sequences are SEHNR and FQNEAQ (reference sequence). The germline V and J ends were trimmed by 5 bases and 7 bases, with 15 bases remaining between them. The CDR3 runs 15 residues. The CDR3 nucleotides read TGTGCCAGCAGCCTCGGGCAGGGTGCGAATTCACCCCTCCACTTT. Translating it yields CASSLGQGANSPLHF.

The chain recombines TRBV15 with TRBJ2-7; weak D call: TRBD2 (5 bases). This CDR3 is built from 14 residues. V lost 3 bases to trimming and J lost 2 bases, with 11 bases between them. Germline V gene lookup returns CDR1 LNHNV and CDR2 YYDKDF (reference sequence). CDR3 coding DNA: TGTGCCACCAGCAGTGCCGAGGGCGCCTACGAGCAGTACTTC. Amino acid sequence: CATSSAEGAYEQYF.

This rearrangement joins TRBV7-2 to TRBJ2-3; D is unclear. V was cut by 1 base and J by 2 bases, with 10 bases left in between. Germline-derived CDR1 and CDR2 are SGHTA and FQGNSA. There are 15 residues in the CDR3. The CDR3 spells CASSLGLLNTDTQYF. CDR3 sequence (DNA): TGTGCCAGCAGCTTAGGGCTACTAAACACAGATACGCAGTATTTT.

This sequence joins TRBV6-1 and TRBJ1-1; 9 bases fit TRBD1. The germline gives CDR1 MNHNS, CDR2 SASEGT. V dropped 5 bases and J dropped 1; count of bases not matched to a gene: 8. The CDR3 length is 16 residues. CDR3 nucleotides: TGTGCCAGCAGTAAGTATATACAGGGGGCGAACACTGAAGCTTTCTTT. Translation gives CASSKYIQGANTEAFF.

The genes are TRBV6-5 and TRBJ1-5; D may be TRBD1 (5 bases). V dropped 2 bases and J dropped 4 bases, with 12 bases sitting between them. The CDR3 extends over 15 amino acids. In germline, CDR1 is MNHEY, CDR2 SVGAGI. The CDR3 nucleotides are TGTGCCAGCAGTTACACGTGGCGGGGGAATCAGCCCCAGCATTTT. This sequence encodes CASSYTWRGNQPQHF.

This clonotype was detected a few times. The CDR3 protein is CSAWTGGTDTQYF. As DNA, the CDR3 is TGCAGCGCCTGGACAGGGGGCACAGATACGCAGTATTTT. This chain links TRBV29-1 with TRBJ2-3, with 9 bases identical to TRBD1. Germline CDR1 SQVTM, CDR2 ANQGSEA. This CDR3 has 13 amino acids. J lost 1 base, V lost 7 bases, and 3 bases had no gene match.

The chain couples TRBV7-8 to TRBJ2-6, with D uncertain. The CDR3 is made up of 17 amino acids. The ends were cut back, 0 bases at V and 13 bases at J, with 22 bases in the middle. From germline, CDR1 is SGHVS and CDR2 FQNEAQ. In DNA, the CDR3 is TGTGCCAGCAGCTTAGCGCTGTGTACGGTCACAGATACGGTCCTGACTTTC. Protein sequence: CASSLALCTVTDTVLTF.

A word on this clonotype: The conserved phenylalanine or tryptophan is not found at the CDR3 terminus, so this likely reflects a read error. No DNA is shown, since the ends of the CDR3 on it are uncertain; the CDR3 is the one TCRdb lists. The chain recombines TRBV7-9 with TRBJ2-1; the D call TRBD2 from the table was never checked on the DNA. Ends included, the CDR3 has 13 residues. Germline V gene lookup returns CDR1 SEHNR and CDR2 FQNEAQ (reference sequence). CDR3: CASSSDLGSGPSY.

Turning to this clonotype: An end of the junction does not agree with germline; a read error may underlie this. The chain joins TRBV7-2 to TRBJ1-1; 7 nucleotides line up with TRBD1. This CDR3 contains 12 residues. Germline V gene data show CDR1 as SGHTA and CDR2 as FQGNSA. The CDR3 bases are TGTGCCAGCAGCTCAGAGGAGGGGGCGACTTACTTT. It translates to CASSSEEGATYF.

This clonotype appeared many times. The chain combines TRBV3-1 with TRBJ1-2, with 7 positions matching TRBD1. The CDR3 is 14 amino acids. V was pared by 4 bases and J by 6 bases, with 8 bases of the junction left unmatched. Germline V gene data show CDR1 as LGHDT and CDR2 as YNNKEL (reference sequence). The CDR3 reads CASSRRQGADGYTF. CDR3 coding DNA: TGTGCCAGCAGCCGCCGACAGGGAGCGGATGGCTACACCTTC.

This clonotype has only one observation. This chain joins TRBV30 and TRBJ1-1; maybe TRBD1 (5 bases). The CDR3 is 14 amino acids. The V and J ends lost 2 bases and 7 bases respectively, with 17 bases between them. Germline V CDR1 and CDR2: GTSNPN, SVGIG (reference sequence). Here the CDR3 DNA reads TGTGCCTGGAGTCGGACTAGCGGGGGGGGTGAAGCTTTCTTT. Amino acid sequence: CAWSRTSGGGEAFF.

A remark on this clonotype: The limits of the CDR3 on the DNA are not certain, so only TCRdb's listed CDR3 is given. This chain joins TRBV12-3 or TRBV12-4 and TRBJ2-1; TRBD1 was called by the table and not checked on the DNA. Counting both end residues, the CDR3 totals 22 amino acids. CDR3 amino acids: CASSFYICSARGGGGSYNEQFF.

The chain couples TRBV11-2 to TRBJ2-7; D is undetermined. The germline CDR1 and CDR2 sequences are SGHAT and FQNNGV. V was clipped by 5 bases and J by 6 bases, with 11 bases between them. This CDR3 spans 12 amino acids. The CDR3 region has the DNA TGTGCCAGCAGCCCCGAGACGGCCGAGCAGTACTTC. Translating it yields CASSPETAEQYF.

The genes are TRBV20-1 and TRBJ2-5, with unresolved D. V was pared by 2 bases and J by 1 base, with 11 bases between. CDR1 is DFQATT, CDR2 SNEGSKA, per germline (reference sequence). The CDR3 runs 14 residues. CDR3 in amino acids: CSARFPGPQETQYF. CDR3 nucleotides: TGCAGTGCTAGATTTCCGGGCCCCCAAGAGACCCAGTACTTC.